These 19 T cell receptor beta chains came from one sample sequenced in a study of T cells in Graves' hyperthyroidism and ophthalmopathy. There were TCR beta CDR3 regions amplified from RNA transcripts. The study used the HTBI primer set for a first-round RT-PCR of the TCR CDR3. TCRdb re-called the multiplex PCR reads with MiXCR, one entry per CDR3 protein. The sample lists about 320,000 distinct CDR3 sequences, approximately 16% occurring once. The sample consisted of blood. The receptor set was obtained from a man aged 25-40 years with Graves' hyperthyroidism.

The sample holds a few counts of this clonotype. The gene calls are TRBV12-3 or TRBV12-4 and TRBJ2-5; D gene unclear. The CDR3 is 13 residues long. V lost 8 bases, J lost 7 bases, and 17 bases lay in between. CDR3 region: CASVRNSKGTQYF. CDR3 coding DNA: TGTGCCAGCGTACGGAACAGTAAAGGGACCCAGTACTTC.

The V and J genes are TRBV20-1 and TRBJ2-5, with 9 nucleotides matching TRBD2. Germline V gene lookup returns CDR1 DFQATT and CDR2 SNEGSKA (reference sequence). The CDR3 loop spans 14 amino acids. V was pared by 3 bases and J by 8 bases, with 10 bases of the junction left unmatched. The CDR3 loop reads CSARAGGPWATQYF. CDR3 sequence (DNA): TGCAGTGCTAGGGCGGGAGGGCCGTGGGCTACCCAGTACTTC.

This clonotype came up many times. The chain joins TRBV11-2 to TRBJ2-7; TRBD1 agrees at 10 bases. The CDR3 runs to 15 residues. Germline CDR1 and CDR2: SGHAT and FQNNGV. The ends lost 4 bases at V and 4 bases at J; junction bases unmatched: 7. CDR3 coding DNA: TGTGCCAGCAGCTGGGGGACAGGGGTTTTGTACGAGCAGTACTTC. Translated, it gives CASSWGTGVLYEQYF.

The CDR3 here is CATSDPGRDPWGNVLTF. DNA for the CDR3: TGTGCCACCAGTGACCCCGGCCGGGACCCTTGGGGCAACGTCCTGACTTTC. This sequence joins TRBV24-1 and TRBJ2-6; either TRBD1 or TRBD2 may fit D (5 bases each). The CDR3 has 17 residues. CDR1 KGHDR and CDR2 SFDVKD come from the germline V gene. V gave up 4 bases and J gave up 9 bases, with 21 bases separating them.

The rearrangement links TRBV9 to TRBJ2-1; a weak D match, TRBD1 (5 bases). Trimming stripped 3 bases from V and 9 bases from J, with 13 bases between. The CDR3 extends over 13 amino acids. Germline V gives CDR1 SGDLS, CDR2 YYNGEE. For the CDR3, the DNA is TGTGCCAGCAGCGGGCCAGGTAGGGGTGAGCAGTTCTTC. Protein: CASSGPGRGEQFF.

This clonotype was counted only a few times. V is TRBV9 and J is TRBJ1-6; TRBD1 matches at 7 bases. V shed 2 bases, J shed 7 bases, and the junction held 6 bases outside the gene matches. CDR1 SGDLS and CDR2 YYNGEE come from the germline V gene. The CDR3 totals 15 residues. DNA of the CDR3: TGTGCCAGCAGCGTCCAGGGACAGCCGAATTCACCCCTCCACTTT. This gives the protein CASSVQGQPNSPLHF.

There are a few counts of this clonotype. The chain couples TRBV5-1 to TRBJ2-5, with a possible D match to TRBD2 (6 bases). This CDR3 is built from 15 residues. The germline V gene has CDR1 SGHRS and CDR2 YFSETQ. V shed 0 bases and J shed 5 bases, with 14 bases lying between them. CDR3 loop: CASSLGSGGWETQYF. Here the CDR3 DNA reads TGCGCCAGCAGCTTGGGTTCCGGGGGATGGGAGACCCAGTACTTC.

This clonotype was recorded at least ten times. This sequence joins TRBV7-3 and TRBJ2-5, with 9 positions matching TRBD1. The length of the CDR3 is 13 residues. CDR1 and CDR2 (germline): SGHTA, FQGTGA. V gave up 4 bases and J gave up 4 bases; unmatched junction bases: 1. CDR3 bases: TGTGCCAGCAGCTCGGGACAGGGAGAGACCCAGTACTTC. This sequence encodes CASSSGQGETQYF.

This clonotype showed up just a few times. The rearrangement links TRBV11-3 to TRBJ2-2; 8 bases align to TRBD1. Unmatched junction bases numbered 8, after V lost 5 bases and J lost 3 bases. The CDR3 is 16 residues long. Germline V CDR1 and CDR2: SGHNT, YENEEA. The CDR3 region has the DNA TGTGCCAGCAGCATTACGGACAGGGTGGACACCGGGGAGCTGTTTTTT. It translates to CASSITDRVDTGELFF.

This clonotype occurred many times. This chain links TRBV20-1 with TRBJ2-1; 9 bases match TRBD1. After removal of 5 bases from V and 0 bases from J, the junction contained 8 bases not matched to a gene. The V gene's germline CDR1 is DFQATT and CDR2 SNEGSKA (reference sequence). The CDR3 has 16 amino acids. CDR3 protein: CSAENRGQRSYNEQFF. For the CDR3, the DNA is TGCAGTGCTGAAAACAGGGGGCAACGCTCCTACAATGAGCAGTTCTTC.

The sample holds a few counts of this clonotype. CDR3 nucleotides: TGTGCCAGCACCAGAGACAATCAGCCCCAGCATTTT. Amino acid sequence: CASTRDNQPQHF. The chain combines TRBV12-3 or TRBV12-4 with TRBJ1-5; D gene ambiguous. With 7 bases removed from V and 3 bases from J, the gap between germline ends came to 7 bases. This CDR3 comprises 12 residues.

This clonotype was seen repeatedly, ten times or more. V usage is TRBV30 and J usage is TRBJ2-1, with unresolved D. The CDR3 consists of 12 residues. The germline gives CDR1 GTSNPN, CDR2 SVGIG (reference sequence). V lost 3 bases and J 5 bases, leaving 8 bases between the germline ends. The CDR3 region is CAWSARDNEQFF. CDR3 sequence (DNA): TGTGCCTGGAGCGCAAGGGACAATGAGCAGTTCTTC.

The gene calls are TRBV29-1 and TRBJ1-1, with TRBD1 as a possible D gene (5 bases). With 2 bases removed from V and 1 base from J, the gap between germline ends came to 20 bases. In germline, CDR1 is SQVTM, CDR2 ANQGSEA. This CDR3 comprises 17 residues. The CDR3 loop reads CSVEPGDYLSGNTEAFF. In DNA form, the CDR3 reads TGCAGCGTTGAACCCGGGGACTACCTAAGTGGGAACACTGAAGCTTTCTTT.

In this sample, this clonotype turned up many times. The chain uses TRBV7-9 and TRBJ2-5; a possible D gene is TRBD2 (5 bases). The CDR3 runs to 13 residues. Germline V gives CDR1 SEHNR, CDR2 FQNEAQ (reference sequence). V lost 1 base to trimming and J lost 7 bases, with 10 bases between them. The CDR3 coding sequence is TGTGCCAGCAGCTTAGATGAGGGAGTGACCCAGTACTTC. It codes for CASSLDEGVTQYF.

This clonotype was seen ten or more times. The rearrangement links TRBV29-1 to TRBJ2-7, with TRBD2 matching 12 bases. J was trimmed by 5 bases and V by 2 bases; bases with no gene match: 7. Per germline, CDR1 SQVTM and CDR2 ANQGSEA. The CDR3 spans 15 residues. The CDR3 reads CSVELAGGRRHEQYF. The CDR3 DNA reads as TGCAGCGTTGAACTAGCGGGAGGGCGAAGGCACGAGCAGTACTTC.

This clonotype was seen a few times. This chain connects TRBV28 to TRBJ1-3; D uncertain. Looked up from germline, CDR1 is MDHEN and CDR2 is SYDVKM. The CDR3 is 12 amino acids. V was trimmed by 3 bases and J by 4 bases, leaving 4 bases between them. The CDR3 region has the DNA TGTGCCAGCAGTTTCAGGGGAAACACCATATATTTT. This encodes CASSFRGNTIYF.

This clonotype has at least ten counts. The chain joins TRBV7-9 to TRBJ2-1; D might be TRBD1 (5 bases). V was shortened by 6 bases and J by 5 bases, with 11 bases between the two germline ends. Germline CDR1 reads SEHNR; CDR2 reads FQNEAQ (reference sequence). The CDR3 extends over 13 amino acids. CDR3 sequence reads: CASRPQDNNEQFF. CDR3 nucleotides: TGTGCCAGCAGACCACAGGACAACAATGAGCAGTTCTTC.

Many counts were recorded for this clonotype. The rearrangement joins TRBV5-1 to TRBJ2-5, with TRBD1 identical over 8 bases. The germline gives CDR1 SGHRS, CDR2 YFSETQ. Germline trimming cut 4 bases from V and 4 bases from J; bases unmatched to any gene: 12. CDR3 length: 16 amino acids. CDR3 in DNA: TGCGCCAGCAGCGGAAATGGGGGACAGGCTGGAGAGACCCAGTACTTC. Protein sequence: CASSGNGGQAGETQYF.

Points on this clonotype: This may arise from a read error, as a much more abundant clone is one base away. The CDR3: CASSPTPGTSGGNKQFF. CDR3 bases: TGTGCCAGCAGCCCAACCCCGGGGACTAGCGGAGGTAATAAGCAGTTCTTC. The chain recombines TRBV7-9 with TRBJ2-1; 11 bases are shared with TRBD2. The CDR3 is 17 amino acids. The trim removed 5 bases at V and 11 bases at J, leaving 17 bases unmatched. CDR1 is SEHNR and CDR2 is FQNEAQ in the germline V gene (reference sequence).